One and the same sample provided the 13 T cell receptor beta chains below, sequenced in a study of post-analysis software for immune sequencing data (dated by TCRdb to 2013 to 2016). Overall study results and their limits: Roughly 5 TRBV segments, including TRBV5-6, TRBV5-1 and TRBV20-1, were significantly more frequent in patients than controls.

Antigens of these TCRs are unknown. Receptor libraries were prepared by PCR. Sequenced using an Illumina HiSeq 2500. To reduce PCR and sequencing biases, unique molecular identifiers were incorporated into the TCR beta cDNA libraries. The public sequencing data were trimmed at Q25 with fastp and processed into clonotypes with MiXCR by TCRdb, which kept only in-frame beta chains. Each entry is one CDR3 protein sequence, shown with its most common DNA and genes. The sample table records some 800,000 distinct CDR3 sequences; around 42% of these occur just once. The ten largest clones capture 4% to 5% of the sample. Input material: blood. All receptors come from a girl aged 5-17 years with multiple sclerosis.

The chain's CDR3 is CSALDGTSGGGDTQYF. CDR3 nucleotide sequence: TGCAGTGCACTCGACGGGACTAGCGGTGGCGGAGATACGCAGTATTTT. The rearrangement joins TRBV20-1 to TRBJ2-3, with 11 bases aligning to TRBD2. The CDR3 is 16 residues long. V gave up 6 bases and J gave up 5 bases; unmatched junction bases: 13. The germline V gene has CDR1 DFQATT and CDR2 SNEGSKA (reference sequence).

The chain joins TRBV10-3 to TRBJ2-7; 8 nucleotides agree with TRBD1. Unmatched junction bases numbered 7, after V lost 5 bases and J lost 1 base. This CDR3 is 15 amino acids long. The germline V gene has CDR1 ENHRY and CDR2 SYGVKD. This chain's CDR3 is CAISPRTGTSYEQYF. Here the CDR3 DNA reads TGTGCCATCAGTCCTAGGACAGGGACGTCCTACGAGCAGTACTTC.

The chain is built from TRBV12-3 or TRBV12-4 and TRBJ2-3; 11 bases are a match to TRBD2. The V gene end was trimmed by 6 bases and the J gene end by 8 bases; junction bases not matched to a gene: 7. The CDR3 loop spans 14 amino acids. This CDR3 is CASSRTSGFVTQYF. The CDR3 DNA sequence: TGTGCCAGCAGCAGGACTAGCGGGTTTGTTACGCAGTATTTT.

This clonotype occurred a few times. The chain joins TRBV7-2 to TRBJ2-5; D is undetermined. Trimming took 0 bases from V and 5 from J, leaving 13 bases between them. Germline CDR1 SGHTA, CDR2 FQGNSA. The CDR3 is 15 amino acids. The CDR3, as DNA: TGTGCCAGCAGCTTAGCGGCTAGTAAGCAGGAGACCCAGTACTTC. As protein: CASSLAASKQETQYF.

The chain combines TRBV7-3 with TRBJ1-2; D is perhaps TRBD1 (5 bases). The V gene lost 3 bases and the J gene lost 7 bases, with 15 bases spanning the gap. Germline CDR1 reads SGHTA; CDR2 reads FQGTGA. The CDR3 consists of 14 residues. CDR3 in DNA: TGTGCCAGCAGCTTGCAAGGACAAGGTGGTGGCTACACCTTC. Translating it yields CASSLQGQGGGYTF.

This clonotype was recorded a few times. V gene TRBV7-3 combines with J gene TRBJ2-3; 11 positions match TRBD2. With 5 bases clipped from V and 5 bases from J, the junction kept 6 bases outside the gene matches. Germline V gene data show CDR1 as SGHTA and CDR2 as FQGTGA. The CDR3 spans 15 residues. The CDR3 spells CASSLGTSGLDTQYF. CDR3 nucleotide sequence: TGTGCCAGCAGCCTCGGGACTAGCGGATTAGATACGCAGTATTTT.

CDR3 nucleotides: TGTGCCAGCAGCTTACGAGTAACCTACGAGCAGTACTTC. It is translated as CASSLRVTYEQYF. V is TRBV11-2 and J is TRBJ2-7; the D is unclear. Trimming took 2 bases from V and 2 from J, leaving 7 bases between them. This CDR3 comprises 13 residues. CDR1 and CDR2 (germline): SGHAT, FQNNGV.

This clonotype was recorded many times. This sequence joins TRBV28 and TRBJ2-3, with D hard to call. Germline V gives CDR1 MDHEN, CDR2 SYDVKM. V dropped 6 bases and J dropped 9 bases, with 16 bases sitting between them. This CDR3 region has 13 residues. The CDR3 sequence: CASSSPSRKTQYF. The DNA for the CDR3 is TGTGCCAGCAGCTCCCCCTCTAGAAAAACGCAGTATTTT.

On this clonotype: At one end, the junction sequence differs from germline, possibly due to a read error. The chain employs TRBV5-1 and TRBJ2-1; 9 bases agree with TRBD1. The CDR3 has 17 amino acids. From germline, CDR1 is SGHRS and CDR2 YFSETQ. CDR3 amino acids: CASSLGPGQGFYNEQFF. CDR3 sequence (DNA): TGCGCCAGTAGCTTGGGGCCGGGACAGGGCTTTTACAATGAGCAGTTCTTC. Using reference TRBV5-1 and TRBJ2-1 for the parts outside the CDR3, the full variable domain is KAGVTQTPRYLIKTRGQQVTLSCSPISGHRSVSWYQQTPGQGLQFLFEYFSETQRNKGNFPGRFSGRQFSNSRSEMNVSTLELGDSALYLCASSLGPGQGFYNEQFFGPGTRLTVL.

V and J are TRBV28 and TRBJ2-5; D unclear. CDR3 size: 14 residues. Looked up from germline, CDR1 is MDHEN and CDR2 is SYDVKM. Trimming stripped 6 bases from V and 5 bases from J, with 16 bases between. CDR3 amino acids: CASREGLALETQYF. The CDR3 nucleotides read TGTGCCAGCAGAGAAGGCTTGGCCCTTGAGACCCAGTACTTC.

In this sample, this clonotype turned up a few times. At one end, the junction sequence differs from germline, possibly due to a read error. The gene calls are TRBV7-7 and TRBJ2-1; D unclear. The CDR3 spans 13 residues. Germline CDR1 and CDR2: SSHAT and FNYEAQ (reference sequence). DNA for the CDR3: TGTGCTAGCAGCTTACTTAGCCGTGGTGAGCAGTTCTTC. Translating it yields CASSLLSRGEQFF.

The chain joins TRBV10-3 to TRBJ1-2; 10 bases align to TRBD1. Germline CDR1 and CDR2: ENHRY and SYGVKD. CDR3 length: 12 residues. With 11 bases clipped from V and 2 bases from J, the junction kept 2 bases outside the gene matches. This chain's CDR3 is CAATGGNYGYTF. CDR3 nucleotide sequence: TGTGCCGCGACAGGGGGCAACTATGGCTACACCTTC.

Details on this clonotype: Relative to the germline gene, one junction end is altered; a read error may explain this. This chain connects TRBV9 to TRBJ2-7; D gene unclear. Germline values: CDR1 SGDLS, CDR2 YYNGEE. The CDR3 runs to 13 residues. The CDR3 loop reads CASSVEFSGEQYF. The CDR3 nucleotides read TGTGCTAGCAGCGTAGAATTCTCGGGCGAGCAGTACTTC. Together with reference TRBV9 and TRBJ2-7, the CDR3 gives the full variable domain: DSGVTQTPKHLITATGQRVTLRCSPRSGDLSVYWYQQSLDQGLQFLIQYYNGEERAKGNILERFSAQQFPDLHSELNLSSLELGDSALYFCASSVEFSGEQYFGPGTRLTVT.